This entry lists 11 T cell receptor beta chains sequenced from one sample in a study of tumor-infiltrating lymphocytes in primary liver carcinoma. It was unsorted whole blood that yielded blood RNA, and germline DNA was also extracted. From roughly 0.5 ug total RNA, TCR beta cDNA was generated with a primer in the constant region. Three nested multiplex PCR rounds, a slightly modified ARM-PCR method, built the TCR beta libraries. The study ran its first two PCR rounds for about 11 cycles each, using TRBV1-TRBV30 forward primers and a C-beta reverse primer. TCRdb recomputed calls from the multiplex PCR reads with MiXCR, one row per CDR3 protein. The table has 150,000 to 200,000 distinct CDR3 sequences, 60% seen once. Sequenced: peripheral blood. These receptors originate from a man between 40 and 49 years old with primary liver carcinoma and hepatitis B virus infection.

Remarks on this clonotype: One end of the junction varies from germline; a read error may be responsible. This chain connects TRBV11-2 to TRBJ2-3; weak D call: TRBD2 (5 bases). The V gene's germline CDR1 is SGHAT and CDR2 FQNNGV. The CDR3 consists of 15 residues. The CDR3 DNA reads as TGTGCCAACAGCTTAGGAGCTAGCAGGAGAGATACGCAGTATTTT. This codes for CANSLGASRRDTQYF.

This clonotype was recorded many times. The V call is TRBV4-2, the J call TRBJ1-6; D call uncertain. The germline V gene has CDR1 LGHNA and CDR2 YNFKEQ. There are 15 residues in the CDR3. Trimming took 1 base from V and 3 from J, leaving 7 bases between them. CDR3 residues: CASSQGAGYNSPLHF. The CDR3 DNA follows: TGTGCCAGCAGCCAAGGGGCAGGCTATAATTCACCCCTCCACTTT.

This clonotype was counted only a few times. One end of the junction varies from germline; a read error may be responsible. The chain uses TRBV29-1 and TRBJ2-1, with 7 bases that match TRBD1. Germline V gives CDR1 SQVTM, CDR2 ANQGSEA. The CDR3 loop spans 13 amino acids. CDR3: CSVEGTDHNEQFF. The CDR3 region has the DNA TGCAGCGTCGAAGGGACAGACCACAATGAGCAGTTCTTC.

The chain couples TRBV29-1 to TRBJ2-2, with D perhaps matching TRBD1 (5 bases). CDR3 length equals 16 residues. V lost 0 bases and J 2 bases, leaving 13 bases between the germline ends. Germline CDR1 reads SQVTM; CDR2 reads ANQGSEA. CDR3 coding DNA: TGCAGCGTTGAAGACCGCAGGGTTGGTAACACCGGGGAGCTGTTTTTT. Protein sequence: CSVEDRRVGNTGELFF.

The chain has TRBV7-9 and TRBJ2-1; D perhaps matches TRBD2 (6 bases). The V gene lost 4 bases and the J gene lost 8 bases, with 15 bases spanning the gap. Germline loops: CDR1 SEHNR, CDR2 FQNEAQ (reference sequence). The length of the CDR3 is 14 residues. CDR3 loop: CASSSPLTSHEQFF. DNA of the CDR3: TGTGCCAGCAGCTCACCCCTCACTAGCCATGAGCAGTTCTTC.

This clonotype was picked up a small number of times. A much larger clone sits a single nucleotide away, making a read error possible. Written as DNA, the CDR3 is TGTGCCAGCACGACAGGGAACCAAGAGACCCAGTACTTC. Protein: CASTTGNQETQYF. This chain connects TRBV6-1 to TRBJ2-5; TRBD1 agrees at 7 bases. The CDR3 consists of 13 residues. Per germline, CDR1 MNHNS and CDR2 SASEGT. V was clipped by 7 bases and J by 0 bases; unmatched bases: 2.

This clonotype has only a few counts. One end of the junction varies from germline; a read error may be responsible. The chain combines TRBV11-2 with TRBJ2-3; 11 bases map to TRBD2. This CDR3 region has 17 residues. Germline CDR1 and CDR2: SGHAT and FQNNGV. CDR3 loop: CAISSRLAGGLTDTQYF. The DNA for the CDR3 is TGTGCCATCAGCTCGCGGCTAGCGGGAGGCCTAACAGATACGCAGTATTTT.

This clonotype was seen many times. The chain joins TRBV10-2 to TRBJ1-5; maybe TRBD1 (5 bases). The germline V and J ends were trimmed by 0 bases and 6 bases, with 12 bases remaining between them. Looked up from germline, CDR1 is WSHSY and CDR2 is SAAADI. CDR3 length: 15 residues. CDR3 in amino acids: CASSESGGEGQPQHF. CDR3 in DNA: TGCGCCAGCAGTGAGTCCGGGGGTGAGGGTCAGCCCCAGCATTTT.

This clonotype has a handful of counts. The CDR3 loop reads CASSLQEAYGYTF. The CDR3 DNA sequence: TGTGCCAGCAGTCTCCAGGAGGCCTATGGCTACACCTTC. V usage is TRBV6-5 and J usage is TRBJ1-2; D gene unclear. Trimming stripped 5 bases from V and 4 bases from J, with 11 bases between. Germline lookup yields CDR1 MNHEY and CDR2 SVGAGI. The CDR3 length is 13 residues.

Comments on this clonotype: One junction end disagrees with the germline gene, perhaps due to a read error. The chain combines TRBV11-2 with TRBJ2-7, with 7 positions matching TRBD2. CDR3 size: 14 residues. Germline-derived CDR1 and CDR2 are SGHAT and FQNNGV. The chain's CDR3 is CASSAVPGLYEQCF. CDR3 DNA: TGTGCCAGCAGCGCTGTACCGGGACTATACGAGCAGTGCTTC. The variable domain in full, completed from reference TRBV11-2 and TRBJ2-7, reads EAGVAQSPRYKIIEKRQSVAFWCNPISGHATLYWYQQILGQGPKLLIQFQNNGVVDDSQLPKDRFSAERLKGVDSTLKIQPAKLEDSAVYLCASSAVPGLYEQCFGPGTRLTVT.

The chain is built from TRBV4-2 and TRBJ2-2; TRBD2 agrees at 7 bases. The CDR3 consists of 15 residues. CDR1 and CDR2 from the germline V gene are LGHNA and YNFKEQ. V lost 4 bases, J lost 5 bases, and 7 bases stayed unmatched. CDR3 residues: CASSLSAGETGELFF. CDR3 DNA: TGTGCCAGCAGCCTCTCCGCGGGAGAAACCGGGGAGCTGTTTTTT.